These 8 T cell receptor beta chains came from one sample sequenced in a study of cytomegalovirus exposure and HLA in healthy donors (dated by TCRdb to about 2017). The library was produced with the immunoSEQ multiplex PCR assay. For the multiplex PCR, a mixture combining 60 forward primers for TCR Vbeta segments and 13 reverse primers for TCR Jbeta segments was used. TCRdb holds this immuneACCESS table with in-frame rearrangements only. Some clones are missing; in checked studies, unresolved V genes explain under half, and the rest has no known cause. Across this sample there are roughly 56,000 clones, with around 81% seen only once. The ten top clones hold approximately 2.3% of the sample. Sequenced sample: PBMCs. Receptors originate from a boy aged 5-17 years in good health and CMV-seropositive.

The chain employs TRBV27 and TRBJ2-1; TRBD1 matches at 9 bases. V was pared by 4 bases and J by 6 bases, with 4 bases of the junction left unmatched. This CDR3 region has 14 residues. The germline gives CDR1 MNHEY, CDR2 SMNVEV (reference sequence). CDR3 residues: CASSWDRVTNEQFF. In nucleotides, the CDR3 is TGTGCCAGCAGTTGGGACAGGGTTACCAATGAGCAGTTCTTC.

This chain connects TRBV5-4 to TRBJ1-2; 7 bases are a match to TRBD1. This CDR3 region has 16 residues. The ends lost 5 bases at V and 4 bases at J; junction bases unmatched: 14. Germline lookup yields CDR1 SGHNT and CDR2 YYREEE (reference sequence). The CDR3 protein is CASRYARDSRGYGYTF. DNA for the CDR3: TGTGCCAGCAGATACGCCCGGGACAGTCGGGGCTATGGCTACACCTTC. Full variable domain (remainder filled in from reference TRBV5-4 and TRBJ1-2): ETGVTQSPTHLIKTRGQQVTLRCSSQSGHNTVSWYQQALGQGPQFIFQYYREEENGRGNFPPRFSGLQFPNYSSELNVNALELDDSALYLCASRYARDSRGYGYTFGSGTRLTVV.

V and J are TRBV29-1 and TRBJ2-6, with D possibly being TRBD1 (6 bases). The CDR3 sequence is 19 residues long. V dropped 6 bases and J dropped 0 bases, with 24 bases sitting between them. Per the germline V gene, CDR1 is SQVTM and CDR2 is ANQGSEA. The CDR3 bases are TGCAGCGTAGCTAAAACATCCGGGACATTCCCCTCTGGGGCCAACGTCCTGACTTTC. It is translated as CSVAKTSGTFPSGANVLTF. The entire variable domain, with the rest obtained from reference TRBV29-1 and TRBJ2-6, is as follows: SAVISQKPSRDICQRGTSLTIQCQVDSQVTMMFWYRQQPGQSLTLIATANQGSEATYESGFVIDKFPISRPNLTFSTLTVSNMSPEDSSIYLCSVAKTSGTFPSGANVLTFGAGSRLTVL.

A remark on this clone: The same CDR3 is also encoded by other DNA sequences in this sample. The rearrangement joins TRBV6-4 to TRBJ1-1, with 10 positions matching TRBD1. Per germline, CDR1 MRHNA and CDR2 SNTAGT. Unmatched junction bases numbered 10, after V lost 4 bases and J lost 5 bases. The CDR3 has 16 amino acids. The CDR3 loop is CASSARKGQGRTEAFF. DNA for the CDR3: TGTGCCAGCAGTGCCCGTAAGGGACAGGGGCGGACTGAAGCTTTCTTT.

This chain uses TRBV11-2 with TRBJ1-6; no definite D call. The germline V and J ends were trimmed by 3 bases and 5 bases, with 5 bases remaining between them. The CDR3 is 13 residues long. Germline values: CDR1 SGHAT, CDR2 FQNNGV. The CDR3 protein is CASSFGDNSPLHF. DNA of the CDR3: TGTGCCAGCAGCTTCGGGGATAATTCACCCCTCCACTTT.

This clone was recorded a few times. The rearrangement uses TRBV18 and TRBJ2-2, with 11 bases aligning to TRBD1. Germline-derived CDR1 and CDR2 are KGHSH and LQKENI. Trimming cost V 6 bases and J 2 bases; bases outside gene matches: 5. CDR3 length: 16 amino acids. The CDR3 region has the DNA TGTGCCAGCTCGCTTGGGACAGGGGGAAACACCGGGGAGCTGTTTTTT. Translation gives CASSLGTGGNTGELFF.

The V gene is TRBV12-5, the J gene TRBJ2-1, with 10 bases fitting TRBD2. The ends lost 1 base at V and 4 bases at J; junction bases unmatched: 4. Germline CDR1 reads LGHNT; CDR2 reads FRNRAP. The CDR3 is 16 amino acids. CDR3 bases: TGTGCTAGTGGTTTGGGACTAGCGGGTCTTTACAATGAGCAGTTCTTC. Encoded protein: CASGLGLAGLYNEQFF.

Note on this clone: The CDR3 ends on some other residue instead of the conserved phenylalanine or tryptophan, so this is likely a read error. The V gene is TRBV4-1, the J gene TRBJ1-1; the D is unclear. The CDR3 is made up of 17 amino acids. The germline V gene encodes CDR1 MGHRA and CDR2 YSYEKL. V was trimmed by 6 bases and J by 1 base, leaving 21 bases between them. The CDR3 DNA reads TGCGCCAGCAGTCCCACTACTATGTGGGTCCAGAACACTGAAGCTTTCTGT. This translates into CASSPTTMWVQNTEAFC.